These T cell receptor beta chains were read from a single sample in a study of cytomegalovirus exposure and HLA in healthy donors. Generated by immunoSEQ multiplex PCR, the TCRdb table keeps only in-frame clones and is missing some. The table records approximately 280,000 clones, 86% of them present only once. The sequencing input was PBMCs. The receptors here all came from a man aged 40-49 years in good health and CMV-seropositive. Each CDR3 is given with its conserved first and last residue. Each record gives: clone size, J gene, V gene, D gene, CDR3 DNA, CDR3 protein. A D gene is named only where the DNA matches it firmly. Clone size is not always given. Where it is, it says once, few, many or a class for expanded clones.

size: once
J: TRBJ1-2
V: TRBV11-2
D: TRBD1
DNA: TGTGCCAGCAGCTTAGGACAGGGAGGCTATGGCTACACCTTC
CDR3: CASSLGQGGYGYTF

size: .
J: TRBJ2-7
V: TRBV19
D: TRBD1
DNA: TGTGCCAGTAGTCCCGACAGGGAGCGGTCCTACGAGCAGTACTTC
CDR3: CASSPDRERSYEQYF

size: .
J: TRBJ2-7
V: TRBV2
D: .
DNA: TGTGCCAGCAGTGAAGCATTGGGACTCTCGGTCTACGAGCAGTACTTC
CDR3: CASSEALGLSVYEQYF

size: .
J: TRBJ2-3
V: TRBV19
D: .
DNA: TGTGCCAGTAGTATAGACAGGGGGGCCACAGATACGCAGTATTTT
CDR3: CASSIDRGATDTQYF

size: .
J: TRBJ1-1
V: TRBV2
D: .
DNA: TGTGCCAGCAGTGAAAAGGGGTTTCAGTTTAACACTGAAGCTTTCTTT
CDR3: CASSEKGFQFNTEAFF

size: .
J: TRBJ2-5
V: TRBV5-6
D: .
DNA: TGTGCCAGCATGACGACAGGCTGGGAGACCCAGTACTTC
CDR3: CASMTTGWETQYF

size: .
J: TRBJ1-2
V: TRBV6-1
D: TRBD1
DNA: TGTGCCAGCACCAAGGACAGGGAAACCTATGGCTACACCTTC
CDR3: CASTKDRETYGYTF

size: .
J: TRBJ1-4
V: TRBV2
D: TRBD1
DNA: TGTGCCAGCAGGGGACAGGTTGGGTACGAAAAACTGTTTTTT
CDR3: CASRGQVGYEKLFF

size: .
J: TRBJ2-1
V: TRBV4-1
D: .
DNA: TGCGCCAGCAGCCAAGTACAGGGCTCCTATGACAATGAGCAGTTCTTC
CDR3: CASSQVQGSYDNEQFF

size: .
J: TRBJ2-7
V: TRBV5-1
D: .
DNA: TGCGCCAGCAGCCCTGGCGGGGAATATTACGAGCAGTACTTC
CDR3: CASSPGGEYYEQYF

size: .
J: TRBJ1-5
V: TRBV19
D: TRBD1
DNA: TGTGCCAGTAGTATTGGGACAGATCAGCCCCAGCATTTT
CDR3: CASSIGTDQPQHF

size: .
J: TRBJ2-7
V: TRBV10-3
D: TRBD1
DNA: TGTGCCATCAGTGACCGGGACAGCTCCTACGAGCAGTACTTC
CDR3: CAISDRDSSYEQYF

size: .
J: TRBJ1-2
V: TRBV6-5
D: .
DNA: TGTGCCAGCAGTTACCGGTCAGGGTACTATGGCTACACCTTC
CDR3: CASSYRSGYYGYTF

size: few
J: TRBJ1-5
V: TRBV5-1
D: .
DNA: TGCGCCAGCAGCTTGGGTCCGAGGGGGCAGCCCCAGCATTTT
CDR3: CASSLGPRGQPQHF

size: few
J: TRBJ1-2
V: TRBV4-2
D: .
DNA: TGTGCCAGCAGCTCAGGGGATTCTAACTATGGCTACACCTTC
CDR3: CASSSGDSNYGYTF

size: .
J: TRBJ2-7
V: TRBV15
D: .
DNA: TGTGCCACCAGCAGAGCCCGCGGGGACTCCTACGAGCAGTACTTC
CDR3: CATSRARGDSYEQYF

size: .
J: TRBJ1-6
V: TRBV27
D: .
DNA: TGTGCCAGCAGTTTCTTAGGCGGAAATTCACCCCTCCACTTT
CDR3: CASSFLGGNSPLHF

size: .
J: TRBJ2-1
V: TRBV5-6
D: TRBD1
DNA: TGTGCCAGCAGCTTGGCGGCCGGGACAGAGGGCATCAATGAGCAGTTCTTC
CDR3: CASSLAAGTEGINEQFF

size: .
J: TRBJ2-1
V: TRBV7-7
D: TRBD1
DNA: TGTGCTAGCAGCTTGGGGACAGGCCGCTCCTACAATGAGCAGTTCTTC
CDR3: CASSLGTGRSYNEQFF

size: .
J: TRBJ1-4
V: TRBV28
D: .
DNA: TGTGCCAGCAGCCGACGTGCGGGCGCTTCATCTAATGAAAAACTGTTTTTT
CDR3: CASSRRAGASSNEKLFF

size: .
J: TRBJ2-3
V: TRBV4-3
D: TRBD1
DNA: TGCGCCAGCAGCCAAGATGGAAGTAGGGGGCTTTACACAGATACGCAGTATTTT
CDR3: CASSQDGSRGLYTDTQYF

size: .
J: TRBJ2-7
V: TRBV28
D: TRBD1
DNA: TGTGCCAGCAGTTATCGACAGGGAACCTACGAGCAGTACTTC
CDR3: CASSYRQGTYEQYF

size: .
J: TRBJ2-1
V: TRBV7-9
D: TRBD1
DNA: TGTGCCAGCAGCTTAGCCTATGACAGGGATTTCTACAATGAGCAGTTCTTC
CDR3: CASSLAYDRDFYNEQFF

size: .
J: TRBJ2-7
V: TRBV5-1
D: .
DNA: TGCGCCAGCAGCTTGGGTTTAGGCAGGGTAGGCATCGACGAGCAGTACTTC
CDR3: CASSLGLGRVGIDEQYF

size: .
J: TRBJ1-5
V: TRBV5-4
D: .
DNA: TGTGCCAGCAGCTTGTCCGGGAATCAGCCCCAGCATTTT
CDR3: CASSLSGNQPQHF

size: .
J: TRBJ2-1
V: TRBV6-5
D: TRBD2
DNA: TGTGCCAGCCGGCCCGGCGGGAGCTCCTACAATGAGCAGTTCTTC
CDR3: CASRPGGSSYNEQFF

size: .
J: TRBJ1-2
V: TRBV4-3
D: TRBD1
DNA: TGCGCCAGCAGCGCCGGGACAGCTAACTATGGCTACACCTTC
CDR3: CASSAGTANYGYTF

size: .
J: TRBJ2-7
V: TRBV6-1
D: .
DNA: TGTGCCAGCAGTGAAGCGGCAGGGGACCCCCACGAGCAGTACTTC
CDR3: CASSEAAGDPHEQYF

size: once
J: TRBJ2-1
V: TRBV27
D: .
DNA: TGTGCCAGCAGTTTTAGTCCCTACAATGAGCAGTTCTTC
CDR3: CASSFSPYNEQFF

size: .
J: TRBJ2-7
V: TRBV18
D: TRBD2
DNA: TGTGCCAGCTCACCACCGGGACAGGGACTAGCGGGAGCCTACGAGCAGTACTTC
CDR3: CASSPPGQGLAGAYEQYF

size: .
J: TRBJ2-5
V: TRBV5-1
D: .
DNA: TGCGCCAGCAGCCCCACCCCGGGAGTTGCTGAGACCCAGTACTTC
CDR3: CASSPTPGVAETQYF

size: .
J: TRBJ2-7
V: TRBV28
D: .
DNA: TGTGCCAGCAGTCAACGCGCCTACGAGCAGTACTTC
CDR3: CASSQRAYEQYF

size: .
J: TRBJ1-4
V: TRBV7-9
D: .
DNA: TGTGCCAGCAGCTTAATCCCGGGGCGGGGAGGAAATGAAAAACTGTTTTTT
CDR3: CASSLIPGRGGNEKLFF

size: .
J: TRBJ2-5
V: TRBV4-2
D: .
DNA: TGTGCCAGCAGCCAAGATCATCAAAGCGTACAAGAGACCCAGTACTTC
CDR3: CASSQDHQSVQETQYF

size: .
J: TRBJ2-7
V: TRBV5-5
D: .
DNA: TGTGCCAGCAGCTTTTCTGGCGGGATCTCTTACGAGCAGTACTTC
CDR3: CASSFSGGISYEQYF

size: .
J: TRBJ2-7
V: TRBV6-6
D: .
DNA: TGTGCCAGCAGTTACTCCCCTTCTCGAGAGTACTTC
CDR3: CASSYSPSREYF

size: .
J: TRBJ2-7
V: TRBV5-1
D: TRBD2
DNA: TGCGCCAGCAGGGGGGGGATAGCGGGTGGTCCCACCTACGAGCAGTACTTC
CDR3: CASRGGIAGGPTYEQYF

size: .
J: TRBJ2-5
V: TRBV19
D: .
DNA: TGTGCCAGTAGCTCCTCAGGGTGGGAAGAGACCCAGTACTTC
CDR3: CASSSSGWEETQYF

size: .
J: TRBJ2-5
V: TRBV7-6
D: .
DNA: TGTGCCAGCAGCCCCCTCCGGGAGACCCAGTACTTC
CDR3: CASSPLRETQYF

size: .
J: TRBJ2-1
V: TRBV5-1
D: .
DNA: TGCGCCAGCAGCTTAACGTCCCAGGAGCAGTTCTTC
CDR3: CASSLTSQEQFF

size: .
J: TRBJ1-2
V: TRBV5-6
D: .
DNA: TGTGCCAGCAGCTTGAGAGGGTACTATGGCTACACCTTC
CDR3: CASSLRGYYGYTF

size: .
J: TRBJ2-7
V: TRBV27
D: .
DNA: TGTGCCAGCAGTTTAGGGCTTGGGGCGGAGGGACGAGGGCCTATCTACGAGCAGTACTTC
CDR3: CASSLGLGAEGRGPIYEQYF

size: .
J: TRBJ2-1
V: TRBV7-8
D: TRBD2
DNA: TGTGCCAGCAGCCAGGGACTAGCGGTTGCCTACAATGAGCAGTTCTTC
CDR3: CASSQGLAVAYNEQFF

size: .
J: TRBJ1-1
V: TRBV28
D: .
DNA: TGTGCCAGCAGCGCCCAGGGCACTGAAGCTTTCTTT
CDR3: CASSAQGTEAFF

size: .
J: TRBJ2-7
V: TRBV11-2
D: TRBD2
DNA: TGTGCCAGCAGCAGATGGGGACTAGCGGGAGGGAGCTCCTACGAGCAGTACTTC
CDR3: CASSRWGLAGGSSYEQYF

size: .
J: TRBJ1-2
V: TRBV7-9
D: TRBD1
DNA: TGTGCCAGCAGCTTCGGGGCAGGGGGCAACTATGGCTACACCTTC
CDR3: CASSFGAGGNYGYTF

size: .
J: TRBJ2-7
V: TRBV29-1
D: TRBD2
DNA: TGCAGCGTTCTACTAGCGGGGAAAGACTACGAGCAGTACTTC
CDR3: CSVLLAGKDYEQYF

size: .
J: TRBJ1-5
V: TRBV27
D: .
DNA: TGTGCCAGCAGTTTAGGCATAAGCGGCAATCAGCCCCAGCATTTT
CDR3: CASSLGISGNQPQHF

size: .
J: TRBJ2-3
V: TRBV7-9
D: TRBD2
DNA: TGTGCCAGCAGCAAAGCGGGCGGGAGCGCAGATACGCAGTATTTT
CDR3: CASSKAGGSADTQYF

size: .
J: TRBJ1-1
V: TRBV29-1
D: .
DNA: TGCAGCGTATTACAGGGAGCTGAAGCTTTCTTT
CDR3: CSVLQGAEAFF